This TCR beta chain was recorded in a study of T-cell reconstitution after alpha-beta-depleted transplantation in children. This clonotype was seen a handful of times. What it binds is not known. Unique molecular identifiers were used to barcode this TCRbeta library. One entry per CDR3 protein, called by TCRdb with MiXCR from the PCR reads. The table includes 700,000 or so distinct CDR3 sequences, around 13% detected once. Overall study results and limits: High day-60 TCRbeta diversity in some patients came from surviving recipient T cells and thymic progenitors.

The clonotype comes from a girl aged 2 to 10 with congenital amegakaryocytic thrombocytopenia, due to receive a stem cell transplant. The sequencing used PBMCs, collected before TCRalphabeta/CD19-depleted stem cell transplant.

CDR3 in DNA: TGTGCCAGTAGTATCGGACCGGACAGACCCTACGAGCAGTACTTC. Amino acids: CASSIGPDRPYEQYF. This chain uses TRBV19 with TRBJ2-7; tentatively, D is TRBD1 (6 bases). This CDR3 has 15 amino acids. From germline, CDR1 is LNHDA and CDR2 SQIVND (reference sequence). Trimming left V 3 bases short and J 2 bases short, with 14 bases between.